This is a list of T cell receptor beta chains from one sample in a study of tissue T cells after allogeneic stem cell transplantation. Using immunoSEQ multiplex PCR, the repertoire was profiled, and TCRdb retains in-frame clones only, with some absent. Counted here are around 2,000 clones, about three quarters occurring once; the ten biggest clones make up 5.5% to 6.5%. The sequenced sample was ileal tissue, obtained at autopsy. These TCRs come from a male patient aged 35 to 75 with steroid-refractory graft-versus-host disease after an allogeneic stem cell transplant. Some T cells here may be from the graft donor. CDR3s include the opening cysteine and the closing phenylalanine or tryptophan.

TRBV6-5	TRBJ2-3	CASLAAIGTDTQYF
TRBV24-1	TRBJ2-2	CATSASVIGELFF
TRBV28	TRBJ1-1	CASTDRMGAFF
TRBV7-9	TRBJ1-1	CASSVARGVNTEAFF
TRBV5-4	TRBJ1-1	CASSALQGLENTEAFF
TRBV30	TRBJ2-2	CAWSVTGGTGELFF
TRBV2	TRBJ2-7	CASSERGSIHEQYF
TRBV6-2/TRBV6-3	TRBJ2-1	CASSYGDEQFF
TRBV19	TRBJ1-2	CASSPEGGPNYGYTF
TRBV7-6	TRBJ2-7	CASSLRVPRDPTYEQYF
TRBV2	TRBJ2-6	CASRLTGNPSGANVLTF
TRBV11-2	TRBJ1-1	CASSLQSMNTEAFF
TRBV5-4	TRBJ2-7	CASTSGGGGTAYEQYF
TRBV3-1/TRBV3-2	TRBJ2-3	CASSHGTGANLYF
TRBV7-9	TRBJ2-3	CASSPQTGTGDLDTQYF
TRBV7-8	TRBJ2-7	CASSLVLGEQYF
TRBV7-2	TRBJ2-5	CASSLGGTVGRETQYF
TRBV5-4	TRBJ2-2	CASSLVGGMGTGELFF
TRBV6-2/TRBV6-3	TRBJ2-5	CASSRHSGADQETQYF
TRBV6-6	TRBJ2-5	CASRPGLAWETQYF
TRBV7-2	TRBJ2-7	CASSLLTRSEQYF
TRBV10-2	TRBJ1-3	CASSAGNTIYF
TRBV14	TRBJ1-1	CASSEMNTEAFF
TRBV25-1	TRBJ1-2	CATQVNYGYTF
TRBV7-3	TRBJ2-7	CASSPDIPPGGKQYF
TRBV7-7	TRBJ2-5	CASSLIAEETQYF
TRBV19	TRBJ1-6	CASSMTDSNSPLHF
TRBV20-1	TRBJ1-2	CSASGGQERYGYTF
TRBV3-1/TRBV3-2	TRBJ1-3	CASSPTRGNTIYF
TRBV5-4	TRBJ2-1	CASSLVSGGVDEQFF
TRBV20-1	TRBJ1-4	CSAGPDEKLFF
TRBV5-6	TRBJ2-7	CASSLLGAYEQYF
TRBV10-3	TRBJ2-2	CAISEPTSGGASGTGELFF
TRBV19	TRBJ2-7	CASSIDIQGAYEQYF
TRBV10-1	TRBJ2-1	CASSDGGTSGHEQFF
TRBV10-3	TRBJ2-3	CAISGQGDTQYF
TRBV21-1	TRBJ1-4	CASSTRREKLFF
TRBV27	TRBJ2-6	CASRDSSGANVLTF
TRBV7-9	TRBJ1-5	CASSGGVYQPQHF
TRBV4-3	TRBJ2-5	CASSQGGAGRTQYF